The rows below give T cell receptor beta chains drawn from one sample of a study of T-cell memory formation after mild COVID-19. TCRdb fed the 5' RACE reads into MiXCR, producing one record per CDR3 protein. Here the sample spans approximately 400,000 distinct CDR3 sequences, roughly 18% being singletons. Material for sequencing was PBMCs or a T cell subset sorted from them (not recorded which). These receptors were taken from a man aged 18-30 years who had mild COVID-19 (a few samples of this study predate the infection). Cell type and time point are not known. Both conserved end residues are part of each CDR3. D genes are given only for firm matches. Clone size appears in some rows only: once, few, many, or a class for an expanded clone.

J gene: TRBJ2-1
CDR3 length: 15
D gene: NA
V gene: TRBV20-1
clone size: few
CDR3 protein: CSARYGGHDYNEQFF
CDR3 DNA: TGCAGTGCTAGGTACGGGGGCCACGACTACAATGAGCAGTTCTTC

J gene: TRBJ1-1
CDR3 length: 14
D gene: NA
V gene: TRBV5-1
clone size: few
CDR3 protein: CASSLGRQDAEAFF
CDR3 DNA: TGCGCCAGCAGCTTGGGACGGCAGGACGCTGAAGCTTTCTTT

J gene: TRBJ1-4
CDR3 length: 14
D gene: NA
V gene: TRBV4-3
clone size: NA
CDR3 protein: CASSQDSGNEKLFF
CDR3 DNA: TGCGCCAGCAGCCAGGACAGCGGTAATGAAAAACTGTTTTTT

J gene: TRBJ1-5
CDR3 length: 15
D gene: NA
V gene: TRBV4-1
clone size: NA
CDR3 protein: CDSSQEGRGFQPQHF
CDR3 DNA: TGCGACAGCAGCCAAGAAGGGAGGGGTTTCCAGCCCCAGCATTTT

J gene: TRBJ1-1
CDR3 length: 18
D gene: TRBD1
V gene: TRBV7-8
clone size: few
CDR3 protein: CASRYRITGYRGDTEAFF
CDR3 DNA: TGTGCCAGCAGATATCGGATAACAGGGTACAGGGGCGACACTGAAGCTTTCTTT

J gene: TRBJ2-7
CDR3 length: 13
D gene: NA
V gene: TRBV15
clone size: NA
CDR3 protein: CATSRAVGSEQYF
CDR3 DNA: TGTGCCACCAGCAGAGCCGTAGGGAGCGAGCAGTACTTC

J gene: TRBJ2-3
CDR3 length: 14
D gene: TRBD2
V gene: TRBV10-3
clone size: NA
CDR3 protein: CAIASGGAEDTQYF
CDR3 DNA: TGTGCCATCGCTAGCGGGGGGGCCGAAGATACGCAGTATTTT

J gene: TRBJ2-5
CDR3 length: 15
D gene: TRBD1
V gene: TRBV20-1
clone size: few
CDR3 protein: CSARDGTGGLETQYF
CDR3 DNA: TGCAGTGCTAGAGATGGGACAGGGGGCTTGGAGACCCAGTACTTC

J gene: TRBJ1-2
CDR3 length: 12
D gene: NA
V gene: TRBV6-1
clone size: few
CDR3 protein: CASTSWRSGYTF
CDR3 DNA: TGTGCCAGCACCTCGTGGCGTTCTGGCTACACCTTC

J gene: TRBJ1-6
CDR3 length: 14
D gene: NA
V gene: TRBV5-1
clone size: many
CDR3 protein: CASSEDGGYSPLHF
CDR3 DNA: TGCGCCAGCAGCGAGGACGGGGGATATTCACCCCTCCACTTT

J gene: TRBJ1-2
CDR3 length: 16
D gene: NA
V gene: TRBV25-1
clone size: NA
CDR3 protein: CASSEGEITSGYGYTF
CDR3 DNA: TGTGCCAGCAGTGAAGGAGAGATCACCAGCGGCTATGGCTACACCTTC

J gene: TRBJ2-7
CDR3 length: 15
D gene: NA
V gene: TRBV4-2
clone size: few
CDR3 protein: CASSQAGQTYYEQYF
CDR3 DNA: TGTGCCAGCAGCCAGGCGGGACAGACCTACTACGAGCAGTACTTC

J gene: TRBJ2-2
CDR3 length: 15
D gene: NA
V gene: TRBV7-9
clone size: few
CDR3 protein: CASSQPLVTGGELFF
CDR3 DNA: TGTGCCAGCAGCCAACCGCTAGTAACAGGCGGGGAGCTGTTTTTT

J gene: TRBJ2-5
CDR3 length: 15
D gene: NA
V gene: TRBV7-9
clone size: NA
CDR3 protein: CASSLSSSGYETQYF
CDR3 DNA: TGTGCCAGCAGCTTATCCAGCTCGGGTTACGAGACCCAGTACTTC

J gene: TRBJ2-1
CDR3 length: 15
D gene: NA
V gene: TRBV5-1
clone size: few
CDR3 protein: CASSLAESTYNEQFF
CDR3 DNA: TGCGCCAGCAGCTTGGCCGAGTCTACCTACAATGAGCAGTTCTTC

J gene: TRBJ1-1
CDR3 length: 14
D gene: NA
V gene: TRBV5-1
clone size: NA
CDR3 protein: CASSPLGQNTEAFF
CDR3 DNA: TGCGCCAGCAGCCCCCTTGGACAGAACACTGAAGCTTTCTTT

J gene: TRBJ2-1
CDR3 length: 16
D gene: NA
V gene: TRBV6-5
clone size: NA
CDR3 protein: CASSRRRGSLYNEQFF
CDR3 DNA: TGTGCCAGCAGTCGCCGGAGGGGAAGCCTATACAATGAGCAGTTCTTC

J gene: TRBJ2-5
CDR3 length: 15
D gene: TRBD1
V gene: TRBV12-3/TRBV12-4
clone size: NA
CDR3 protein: CASSPIGTGGETQYF
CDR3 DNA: TGTGCCAGCAGTCCCATCGGGACAGGGGGGGAGACCCAGTACTTC

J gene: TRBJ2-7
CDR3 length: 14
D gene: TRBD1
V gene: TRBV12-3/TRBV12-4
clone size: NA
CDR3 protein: CASNGQGVTYEQYF
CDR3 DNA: TGTGCCAGCAACGGACAGGGGGTGACCTACGAGCAGTACTTC

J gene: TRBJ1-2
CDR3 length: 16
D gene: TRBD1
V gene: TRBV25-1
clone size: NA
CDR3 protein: CASSEELKGQGPGYTF
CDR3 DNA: TGTGCCAGCAGTGAGGAGCTTAAGGGACAGGGGCCTGGCTACACCTTC

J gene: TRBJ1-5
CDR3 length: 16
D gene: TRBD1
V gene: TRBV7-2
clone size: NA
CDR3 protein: CASSFAGTGSNQPQHF
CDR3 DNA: TGTGCCAGCAGCTTCGCCGGGACAGGAAGCAATCAGCCCCAGCATTTT

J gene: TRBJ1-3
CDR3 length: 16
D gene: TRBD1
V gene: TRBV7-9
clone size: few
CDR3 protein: CASSSGDSYLYRTIYF
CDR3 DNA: TGTGCCAGCAGCTCCGGGGACAGTTATCTCTATAGGACCATATATTTT

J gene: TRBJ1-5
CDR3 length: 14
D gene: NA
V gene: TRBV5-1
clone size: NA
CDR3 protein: CASSLVGLDQPQHF
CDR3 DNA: TGCGCCAGCAGCTTGGTGGGATTGGATCAGCCCCAGCATTTT

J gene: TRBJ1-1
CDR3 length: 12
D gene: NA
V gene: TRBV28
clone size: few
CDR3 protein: CASKRVNTEAFF
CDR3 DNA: TGTGCCAGCAAGAGGGTGAACACTGAAGCTTTCTTT

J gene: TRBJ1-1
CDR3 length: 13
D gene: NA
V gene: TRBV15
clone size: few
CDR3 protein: CATSRPGGTEAFF
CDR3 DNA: TGTGCCACCAGCAGACCCGGAGGAACTGAAGCTTTCTTT

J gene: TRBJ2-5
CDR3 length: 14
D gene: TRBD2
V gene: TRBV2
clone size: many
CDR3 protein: CASSATGTRGPFYF
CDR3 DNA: TGTGCCAGCAGCGCTACCGGGACTAGGGGCCCGTTTTACTTC

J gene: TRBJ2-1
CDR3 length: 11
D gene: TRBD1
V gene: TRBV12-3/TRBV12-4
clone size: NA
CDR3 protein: CASTPGQEQFF
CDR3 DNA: TGTGCCAGCACCCCGGGACAGGAGCAGTTCTTC

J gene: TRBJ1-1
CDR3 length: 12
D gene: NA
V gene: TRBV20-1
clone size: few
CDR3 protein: CSAKGSRTEAFF
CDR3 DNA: TGCAGTGCCAAGGGGTCCCGTACTGAAGCTTTCTTT

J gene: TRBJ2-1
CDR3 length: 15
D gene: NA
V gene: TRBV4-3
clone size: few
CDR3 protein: CASRTGYSSYNEQFF
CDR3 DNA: TGCGCCAGCCGGACGGGGTATTCTTCCTACAATGAGCAGTTCTTC

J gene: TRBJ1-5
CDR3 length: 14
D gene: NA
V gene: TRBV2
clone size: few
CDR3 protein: CASSDIVSNQPQHF
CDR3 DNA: TGTGCCAGCAGTGACATCGTCAGCAATCAGCCCCAGCATTTT

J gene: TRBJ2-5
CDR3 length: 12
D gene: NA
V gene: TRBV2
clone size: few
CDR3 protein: CASSEFGETQYF
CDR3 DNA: TGTGCCAGCAGCGAATTTGGGGAGACCCAGTACTTC

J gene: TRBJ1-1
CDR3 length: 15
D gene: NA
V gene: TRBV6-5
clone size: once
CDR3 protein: CASTQGPGMNTEAFF
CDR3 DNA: TGTGCCAGCACCCAGGGTCCGGGAATGAACACTGAAGCTTTCTTT

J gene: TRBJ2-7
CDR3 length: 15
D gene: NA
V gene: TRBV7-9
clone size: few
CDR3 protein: CASSLGAGIGYEQYF
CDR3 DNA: TGTGCCAGCAGCTTAGGGGCGGGGATTGGCTACGAGCAGTACTTC

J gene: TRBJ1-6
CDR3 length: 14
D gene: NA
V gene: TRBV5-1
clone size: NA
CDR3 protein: CASSLDSLDSPLHF
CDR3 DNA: TGCGCCAGCAGCCTGGACAGTTTGGACTCACCCCTCCACTTT

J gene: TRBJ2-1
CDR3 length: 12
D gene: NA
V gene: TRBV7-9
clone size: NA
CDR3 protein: CASSPAGGEQFF
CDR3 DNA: TGTGCCAGCAGCCCCGCCGGGGGTGAGCAGTTCTTC

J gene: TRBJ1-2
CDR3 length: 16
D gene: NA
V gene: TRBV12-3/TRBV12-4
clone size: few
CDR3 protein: CASSPPMRGRIFGYTF
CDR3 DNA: TGTGCCAGCAGTCCCCCTATGAGGGGAAGAATATTTGGCTACACCTTC

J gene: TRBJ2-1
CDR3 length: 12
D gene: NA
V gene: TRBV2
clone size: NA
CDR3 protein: CASDQLWHEQFF
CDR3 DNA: TGTGCCAGCGATCAGTTGTGGCATGAGCAGTTCTTC

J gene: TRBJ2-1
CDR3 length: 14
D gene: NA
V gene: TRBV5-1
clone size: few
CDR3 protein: CASSLEQGHNEQFF
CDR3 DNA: TGCGCCAGCAGCTTGGAACAGGGTCACAATGAGCAGTTCTTC

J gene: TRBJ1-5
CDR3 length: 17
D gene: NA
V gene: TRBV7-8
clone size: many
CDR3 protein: CASTIDVARRGNQPQHF
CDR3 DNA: TGTGCCAGCACCATAGACGTCGCGCGCAGAGGCAATCAGCCCCAGCATTTT

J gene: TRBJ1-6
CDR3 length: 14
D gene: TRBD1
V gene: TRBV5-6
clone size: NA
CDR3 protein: CASSRYRGASPLHF
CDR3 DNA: TGTGCCAGCAGCCGCTACAGGGGCGCCTCACCCCTCCACTTT

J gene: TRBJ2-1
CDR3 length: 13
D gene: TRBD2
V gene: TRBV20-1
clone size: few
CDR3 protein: CSARLAGSNEQFF
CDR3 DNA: TGCAGTGCCAGACTAGCGGGGAGTAATGAGCAGTTCTTC

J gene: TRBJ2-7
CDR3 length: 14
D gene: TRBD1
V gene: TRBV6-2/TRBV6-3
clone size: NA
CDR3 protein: CASSLGTEAYEQYF
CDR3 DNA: TGTGCCAGCAGTTTAGGGACAGAAGCCTACGAGCAGTACTTC

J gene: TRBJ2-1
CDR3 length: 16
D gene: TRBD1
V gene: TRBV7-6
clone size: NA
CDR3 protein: CASSFHGQGRSNEQFF
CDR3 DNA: TGTGCCAGCAGCTTTCACGGACAGGGGAGGTCCAATGAGCAGTTCTTC

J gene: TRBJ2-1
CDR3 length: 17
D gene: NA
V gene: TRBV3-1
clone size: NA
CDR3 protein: CASSQAGRRPNGDEQFF
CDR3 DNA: TGTGCCAGCAGCCAAGCGGGAAGGCGCCCCAATGGGGATGAGCAGTTCTTC

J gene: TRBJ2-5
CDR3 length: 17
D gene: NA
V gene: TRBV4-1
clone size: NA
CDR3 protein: CASSQIRSAWSGETQYF
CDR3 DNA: TGCGCCAGCAGCCAAATTAGGTCGGCATGGTCTGGCGAGACCCAGTACTTC

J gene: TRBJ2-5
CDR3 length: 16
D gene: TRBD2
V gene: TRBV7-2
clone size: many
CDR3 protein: CASSLRPAGGGETQYF
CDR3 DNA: TGTGCCAGCAGCTTAAGGCCAGCGGGGGGAGGCGAGACCCAGTACTTC

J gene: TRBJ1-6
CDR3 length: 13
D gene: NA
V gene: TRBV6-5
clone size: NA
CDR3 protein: CASSYSISEPLHF
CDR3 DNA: TGTGCCAGCAGTTACTCGATTTCCGAGCCCCTCCACTTT

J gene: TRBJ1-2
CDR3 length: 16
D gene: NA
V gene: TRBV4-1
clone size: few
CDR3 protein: CASSQGERTVNYGYTF
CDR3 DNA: TGCGCCAGCAGCCAAGGGGAGAGGACAGTGAACTATGGCTACACCTTC

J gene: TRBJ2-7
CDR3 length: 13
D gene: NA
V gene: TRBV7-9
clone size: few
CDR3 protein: CASRTGADYEQYF
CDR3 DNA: TGTGCCAGCAGGACAGGCGCGGACTACGAGCAGTACTTC

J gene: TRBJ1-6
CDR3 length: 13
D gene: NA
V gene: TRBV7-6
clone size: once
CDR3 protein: CASSLSRHSPLHF
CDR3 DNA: TGTGCCAGCAGCTTATCTAGGCATTCACCCCTCCACTTT

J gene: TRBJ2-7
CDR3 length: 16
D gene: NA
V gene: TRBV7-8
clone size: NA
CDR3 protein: CASSLRGSGFSYEQYF
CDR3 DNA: TGTGCCAGCAGCTTAAGGGGTAGTGGATTCTCCTACGAGCAGTACTTC

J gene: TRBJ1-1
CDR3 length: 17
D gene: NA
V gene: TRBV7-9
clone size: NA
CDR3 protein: CASSFPSRGPINTEAFF
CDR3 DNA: TGTGCCAGCAGCTTCCCCTCGAGAGGCCCTATCAACACTGAAGCTTTCTTT

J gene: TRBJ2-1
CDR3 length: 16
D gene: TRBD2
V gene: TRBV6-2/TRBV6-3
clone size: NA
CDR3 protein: CASSYLQLASYNEQFF
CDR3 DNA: TGTGCCAGCAGTTACTTGCAACTAGCGTCGTACAATGAGCAGTTCTTC

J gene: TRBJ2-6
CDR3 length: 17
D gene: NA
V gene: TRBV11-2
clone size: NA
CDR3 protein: CASSLVFWGTGANVLTF
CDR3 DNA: TGTGCCAGCAGCTTGGTCTTTTGGGGAACTGGGGCCAACGTCCTGACTTTC

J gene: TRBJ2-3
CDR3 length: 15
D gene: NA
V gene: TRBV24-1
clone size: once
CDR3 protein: CATSDPTSGTDTQYF
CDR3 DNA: TGTGCCACCAGTGATCCCACTTCAGGGACAGATACGCAGTATTTT

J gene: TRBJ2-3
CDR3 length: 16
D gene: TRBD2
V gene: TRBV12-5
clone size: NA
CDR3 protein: CASGSGTSGPTDTQYF
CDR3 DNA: TGTGCTAGTGGTTCCGGGACTAGCGGTCCCACAGATACGCAGTATTTT

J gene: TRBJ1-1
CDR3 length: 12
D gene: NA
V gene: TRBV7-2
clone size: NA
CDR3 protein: CASSFASTEAFF
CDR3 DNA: TGTGCCAGCAGCTTTGCGAGCACTGAAGCTTTCTTT

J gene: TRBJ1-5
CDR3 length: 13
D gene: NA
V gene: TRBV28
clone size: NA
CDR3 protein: CASSLLHNQPQHF
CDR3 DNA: TGTGCCAGCAGTTTACTGCACAATCAGCCCCAGCATTTT

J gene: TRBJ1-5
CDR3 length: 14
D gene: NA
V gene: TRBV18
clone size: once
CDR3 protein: CASSPGSLNQPQHF
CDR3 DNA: TGTGCCAGCTCACCGGGGAGCCTCAATCAGCCCCAGCATTTT

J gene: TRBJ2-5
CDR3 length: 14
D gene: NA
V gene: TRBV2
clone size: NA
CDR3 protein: CASTQVGGRETQYF
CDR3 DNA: TGTGCCAGCACCCAAGTCGGGGGGCGAGAGACCCAGTACTTC